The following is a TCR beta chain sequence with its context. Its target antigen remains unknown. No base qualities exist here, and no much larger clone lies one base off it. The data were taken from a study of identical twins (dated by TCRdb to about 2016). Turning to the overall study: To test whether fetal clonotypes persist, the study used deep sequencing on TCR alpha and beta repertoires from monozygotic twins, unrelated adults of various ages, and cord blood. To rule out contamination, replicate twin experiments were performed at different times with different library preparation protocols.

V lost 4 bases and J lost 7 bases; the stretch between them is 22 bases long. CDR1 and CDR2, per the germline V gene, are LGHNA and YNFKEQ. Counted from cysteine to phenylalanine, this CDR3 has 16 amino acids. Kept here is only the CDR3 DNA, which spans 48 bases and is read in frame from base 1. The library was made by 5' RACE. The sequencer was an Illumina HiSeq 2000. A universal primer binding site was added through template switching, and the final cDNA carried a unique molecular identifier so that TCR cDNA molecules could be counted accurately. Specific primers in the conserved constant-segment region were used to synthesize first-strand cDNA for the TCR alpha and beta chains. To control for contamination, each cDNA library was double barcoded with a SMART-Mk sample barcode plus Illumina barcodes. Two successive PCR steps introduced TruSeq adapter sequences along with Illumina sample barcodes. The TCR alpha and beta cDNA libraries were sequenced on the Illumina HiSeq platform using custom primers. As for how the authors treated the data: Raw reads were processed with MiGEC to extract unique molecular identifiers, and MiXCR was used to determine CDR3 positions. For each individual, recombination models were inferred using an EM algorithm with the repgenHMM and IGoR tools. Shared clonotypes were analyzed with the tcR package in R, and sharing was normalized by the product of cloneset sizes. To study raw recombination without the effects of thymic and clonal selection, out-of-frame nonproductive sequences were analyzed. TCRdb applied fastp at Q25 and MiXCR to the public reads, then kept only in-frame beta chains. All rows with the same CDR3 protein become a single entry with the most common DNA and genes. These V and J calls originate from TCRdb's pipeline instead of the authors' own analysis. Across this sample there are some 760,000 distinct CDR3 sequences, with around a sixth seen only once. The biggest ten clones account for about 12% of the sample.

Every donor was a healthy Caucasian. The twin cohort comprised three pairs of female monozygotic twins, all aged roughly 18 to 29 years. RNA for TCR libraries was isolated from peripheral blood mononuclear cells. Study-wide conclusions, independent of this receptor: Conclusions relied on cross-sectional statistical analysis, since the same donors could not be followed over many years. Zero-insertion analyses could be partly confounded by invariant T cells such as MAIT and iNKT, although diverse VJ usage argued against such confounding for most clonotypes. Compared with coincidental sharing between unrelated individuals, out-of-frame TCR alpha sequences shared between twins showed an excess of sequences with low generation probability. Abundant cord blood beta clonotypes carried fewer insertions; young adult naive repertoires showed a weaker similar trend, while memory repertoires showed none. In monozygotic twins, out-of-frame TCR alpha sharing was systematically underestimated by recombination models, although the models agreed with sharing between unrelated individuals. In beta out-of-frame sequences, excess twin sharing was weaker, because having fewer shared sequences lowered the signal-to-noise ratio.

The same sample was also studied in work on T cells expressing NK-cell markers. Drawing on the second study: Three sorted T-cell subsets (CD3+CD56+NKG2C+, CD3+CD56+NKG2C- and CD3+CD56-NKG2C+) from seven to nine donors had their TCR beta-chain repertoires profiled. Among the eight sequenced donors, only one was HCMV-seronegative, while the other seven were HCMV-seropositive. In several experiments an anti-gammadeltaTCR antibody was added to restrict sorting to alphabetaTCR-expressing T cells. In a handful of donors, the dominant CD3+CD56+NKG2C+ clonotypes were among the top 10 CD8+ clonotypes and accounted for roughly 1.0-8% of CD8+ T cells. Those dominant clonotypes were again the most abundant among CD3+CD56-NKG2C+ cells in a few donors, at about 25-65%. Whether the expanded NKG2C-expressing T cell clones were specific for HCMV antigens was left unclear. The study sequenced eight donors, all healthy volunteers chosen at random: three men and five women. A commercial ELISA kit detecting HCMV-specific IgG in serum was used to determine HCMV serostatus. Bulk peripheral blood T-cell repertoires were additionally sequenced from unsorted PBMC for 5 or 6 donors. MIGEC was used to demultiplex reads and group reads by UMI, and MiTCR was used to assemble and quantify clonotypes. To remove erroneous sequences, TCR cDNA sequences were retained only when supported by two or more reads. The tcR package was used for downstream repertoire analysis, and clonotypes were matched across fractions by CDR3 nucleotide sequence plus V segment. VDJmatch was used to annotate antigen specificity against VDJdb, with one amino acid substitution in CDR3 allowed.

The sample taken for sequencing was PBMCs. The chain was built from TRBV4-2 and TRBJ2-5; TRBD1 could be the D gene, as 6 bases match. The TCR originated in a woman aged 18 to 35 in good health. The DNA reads TGTGCCAGCAGCCGGGACACCGGGACCATCAGAGGGACCCAGTACTTC. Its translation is CASSRDTGTIRGTQYF.